What follows are 20 T cell receptor beta chains derived from one specimen sequenced in a study of cytomegalovirus exposure and HLA in healthy donors. Primers: 60 Vbeta forward and 13 Jbeta reverse. Produced via immunoSEQ multiplex PCR; TCRdb's table is partial and in-frame only. The table shows over 150,000 clones, with around 85% occurring only once. The sequenced material came from PBMCs. The source of these receptors is a male donor in good health and CMV-seronegative.

The rearrangement uses TRBV15 and TRBJ1-1, with 7 bases matching TRBD1. The CDR3 runs to 13 residues. Germline assignment: CDR1 LNHNV and CDR2 YYDKDF (reference sequence). The V gene end was trimmed by 5 bases and the J gene end by 1 base; junction bases not matched to a gene: 1. In DNA, the CDR3 is TGTGCCACCAGCGAGGGGGCGAACACTGAAGCTTTCTTT. The encoded protein is CATSEGANTEAFF.

Only one count was recorded for this clone. V gene TRBV6-5 combines with J gene TRBJ2-2, with D tentatively TRBD1 (5 bases). V was clipped by 0 bases and J by 5 bases, with 13 bases between them. Per the germline V gene, CDR1 is MNHEY and CDR2 is SVGAGI. The CDR3 loop spans 16 amino acids. The CDR3 protein is CASSYSPRAGTGELFF. The DNA for the CDR3 is TGTGCCAGCAGTTACTCGCCCAGGGCAGGAACCGGGGAGCTGTTTTTT.

V usage is TRBV5-1 and J usage is TRBJ2-7, with a weak D call TRBD1 (5 bases). Germline V gene data show CDR1 as SGHRS and CDR2 as YFSETQ. This CDR3 has 14 residues. V was cut by 5 bases and J by 6 bases, with 18 bases left in between. CDR3 loop: CASSLDRGTSEQYF. DNA for the CDR3: TGCGCCAGCAGTCTTGACAGAGGAACCTCCGAGCAGTACTTC. Looking up the rest from reference TRBV5-1 and TRBJ2-7 gives the full variable domain: KAGVTQTPRYLIKTRGQQVTLSCSPISGHRSVSWYQQTPGQGLQFLFEYFSETQRNKGNFPGRFSGRQFSNSRSEMNVSTLELGDSALYLCASSLDRGTSEQYFGPGTRLTVT.

The chain couples TRBV10-3 to TRBJ1-1; 9 bases align to TRBD1. The CDR3 has 14 residues. V was pared by 7 bases and J by 5 bases, with 8 bases of the junction left unmatched. CDR1 is ENHRY, CDR2 SYGVKD, per germline. In DNA, the CDR3 is TGTGCCATCACGGCACAGGGGGCGCTTACTGAAGCTTTCTTT. Protein sequence: CAITAQGALTEAFF.

This chain joins TRBV6-5 and TRBJ2-1; 8 nucleotides agree with TRBD2. Germline CDR1 reads MNHEY; CDR2 reads SVGAGI. Unmatched junction bases numbered 6, after V lost 6 bases and J lost 2 bases. CDR3 length equals 15 residues. CDR3 residues: CASRNGGATYNEQFF. Written as DNA, the CDR3 is TGTGCCAGCAGGAACGGGGGGGCAACCTACAATGAGCAGTTCTTC.

The chain links TRBV6-5 to TRBJ1-4; no clear D. The germline V gene encodes CDR1 MNHEY and CDR2 SVGAGI. The CDR3 runs 14 residues. Trimming shortened V by 3 bases and J by 8 bases, and 13 bases separated the two germline ends. The CDR3 region has the DNA TGTGCCAGCAGTTATCTCTCCAGGTCGGAAAAACTGTTTTTT. The encoded protein is CASSYLSRSEKLFF.

The rearrangement joins TRBV4-2 to TRBJ2-6, with 7 bases identical to TRBD2. The germline V gene encodes CDR1 LGHNA and CDR2 YNFKEQ. The CDR3 is made up of 18 amino acids. After removal of 5 bases from V and 0 bases from J, the junction contained 10 bases not matched to a gene. The CDR3 loop is CASSSWTSLSSGANVLTF. CDR3 nucleotides: TGTGCCAGCAGCTCCTGGACTAGTCTGAGCTCTGGGGCCAACGTCCTGACTTTC.

This chain joins TRBV7-8 and TRBJ1-2, with 9 bases identical to TRBD1. This CDR3 comprises 14 residues. Germline V gives CDR1 SGHVS, CDR2 FQNEAQ. V lost 3 bases and J lost 3; bases outside the gene matches: 2. The CDR3 here is CASSFTGGDYGYTF. Here the CDR3 DNA reads TGTGCCAGCAGCTTCACAGGGGGCGACTATGGCTACACCTTC.

The genes are TRBV7-9 and TRBJ2-6; D call uncertain. The CDR3 has 16 residues. CDR1 and CDR2 (germline): SEHNR, FQNEAQ (reference sequence). V lost 0 bases to trimming and J lost 0 bases, with 6 bases between them. The DNA for the CDR3 is TGTGCCAGCAGCTTAGCCGTCCTCTCTGGGGCCAACGTCCTGACTTTC. Translation: CASSLAVLSGANVLTF.

The rearrangement joins TRBV7-9 to TRBJ1-4, with D maybe TRBD1 (5 bases). The CDR3 has 17 amino acids. Germline CDR1 and CDR2: SEHNR and FQNEAQ (reference sequence). The germline V and J ends were trimmed by 5 bases and 6 bases, with 22 bases remaining between them. CDR3 in amino acids: CASSHAAGLLRYEKLFF. CDR3 sequence (DNA): TGTGCCAGCAGCCACGCGGCAGGGTTGTTGAGATATGAAAAACTGTTTTTT.

The chain recombines TRBV7-2 with TRBJ2-3, with 10 nucleotides matching TRBD2. V dropped 0 bases and J dropped 6; count of bases not matched to a gene: 9. This CDR3 is 17 amino acids long. Germline-derived CDR1 and CDR2 are SGHTA and FQGNSA. This CDR3 is CASSLAASGGQRDTQYF. The CDR3 DNA sequence: TGTGCCAGCAGCTTAGCAGCTAGCGGGGGCCAACGTGATACGCAGTATTTT.

This rearrangement joins TRBV4-1 to TRBJ2-1, with 7 bases lining up with TRBD2. CDR3 size: 18 residues. CDR1 is MGHRA, CDR2 YSYEKL, per germline. V lost 2 bases, J lost 0 bases, and 10 bases stayed unmatched. The CDR3 bases are TGCGCCAGCAGCCAAACGACGAGCGGGGCCAACTCCTACAATGAGCAGTTCTTC. Translating gives CASSQTTSGANSYNEQFF.

The J gene is TRBJ2-3, the V gene TRBV6-5, with D hard to call. Germline CDR1 reads MNHEY; CDR2 reads SVGAGI. There are 14 residues in the CDR3. With 6 bases removed from V and 0 bases from J, the gap between germline ends came to 10 bases. The CDR3 is CASSTGGSTDTQYF. The DNA of the CDR3 is TGTGCCAGCAGCACGGGTGGAAGCACAGATACGCAGTATTTT.

The V call is TRBV27, the J call TRBJ1-2; the D gene is possibly TRBD1 (5 bases). The V end lost 5 bases, the J end lost 4 bases, and 14 bases lay between the germline ends. The CDR3 spans 14 residues. Germline V gene data show CDR1 as MNHEY and CDR2 as SMNVEV (reference sequence). Here the CDR3 DNA reads TGTGCCAGCAGTAACCGGGGGGGGAGCTATGGCTACACCTTC. It codes for CASSNRGGSYGYTF.

V gene TRBV5-6 combines with J gene TRBJ1-5; 10 bases align to TRBD1. The V and J ends lost 2 bases and 1 base, in that order; junction bases with no gene match: 3. Germline V gives CDR1 SGHDT, CDR2 YYEEEE. This CDR3 has 16 amino acids. The CDR3 spells CASSFGTGESNQPQHF. CDR3 sequence (DNA): TGTGCCAGCAGCTTCGGGACAGGGGAGAGCAATCAGCCCCAGCATTTT. Drawing the rest from reference TRBV5-6 and TRBJ1-5, the complete variable domain is DAGVTQSPTHLIKTRGQQVTLRCSPKSGHDTVSWYQQALGQGPQFIFQYYEEEERQRGNFPDRFSGHQFPNYSSELNVNALLLGDSALYLCASSFGTGESNQPQHFGDGTRLSIL.

This clone was seen more than once but under ten times. The rearrangement joins TRBV5-1 to TRBJ1-6; 9 nucleotides match TRBD1. CDR1 is SGHRS, CDR2 YFSETQ, per germline. CDR3 length: 15 amino acids. Trimming at V came to 4 bases and at J to 9 bases, leaving 8 bases not matched to a gene. CDR3 loop: CASSLGTGGPSPLHF. In DNA, the CDR3 is TGCGCCAGCAGCCTGGGAACAGGGGGCCCTTCACCCCTCCACTTT.

This chain uses TRBV9 with TRBJ2-5; 7 nucleotides match TRBD2. Germline CDR1 is SGDLS and CDR2 is YYNGEE. The CDR3 sequence is 12 residues long. J was trimmed by 5 bases and V by 7 bases; bases with no gene match: 5. The CDR3 bases are TGTGCCAGCGGGGAGGGTTGGGAGACCCAGTACTTC. It is translated as CASGEGWETQYF.

The rearrangement uses TRBV4-1 and TRBJ2-6, with D possibly being TRBD2 (6 bases). Germline CDR1 and CDR2: MGHRA and YSYEKL. The CDR3 covers 15 residues. Trimming left V 0 bases short and J 6 bases short, with 9 bases between. The CDR3 region has the DNA TGCGCCAGCAGCCAAGATGGAGGGTCGGCCAACGTCCTGACTTTC. This gives the protein CASSQDGGSANVLTF.

A note on this clone: In the same sample, other DNA sequences code for this CDR3. The chain recombines TRBV5-1 with TRBJ2-2; D might be TRBD2 (6 bases). The CDR3 length is 14 residues. In germline, CDR1 is SGHRS, CDR2 YFSETQ. The V gene lost 0 bases and the J gene lost 3 bases, with 6 bases spanning the gap. The CDR3 here is CASSLAGDTGELFF. CDR3 bases: TGCGCCAGCAGCTTGGCGGGGGACACCGGGGAGCTGTTTTTT.

J is TRBJ1-4 and V is TRBV5-1; a possible D gene is TRBD1 (5 bases). From germline, CDR1 is SGHRS and CDR2 YFSETQ. With 7 bases removed from V and 6 bases from J, the gap between germline ends came to 16 bases. The CDR3 is 14 residues long. The CDR3 nucleotides are TGCGCCAGCGCCGGGGGGTCCGGGGATGAAAAACTGTTTTTT. This translates into CASAGGSGDEKLFF.